This entry lists 21 T cell receptor beta chains sequenced from one sample in a study of post-analysis software for immune sequencing data (dated by TCRdb to between 2014 and 2016). No antigen has been identified for these receptors. Study-wide conclusions, independent of this receptor: Roughly 5 TRBV segments, including TRBV5-6, TRBV5-1 and TRBV20-1, were significantly more frequent in patients than controls.

Libraries were prepared through PCR. The instrument was an Illumina HiSeq 2500. To reduce PCR and sequencing biases, unique molecular identifiers were built into the TCR beta cDNA libraries. TCRdb cleaned the public reads at Q25 with fastp, built clones with MiXCR and kept in-frame beta chains. CDR3 protein duplicates are merged, each entry listing the most common genes and DNA. This sample lists approximately 730,000 distinct CDR3 sequences; roughly 50% were detected once. In total, the top ten clones hold 4.9% of the sample. Sequencing was performed on blood. All receptors come from a girl aged 5 to 17 with multiple sclerosis.

This clonotype appeared a single time. The chain combines TRBV7-8 with TRBJ2-1; perhaps TRBD2 as D (5 bases). Gene TRBJ2-7 matches the end of the DNA better, so the J call may be wrong. The V gene's germline CDR1 is SGHVS and CDR2 FQNEAQ. The CDR3 runs 14 residues. The CDR3 DNA reads TGTGCCAGCAGCTTAGGAGGGAGAGTCTACGAGCAGTACTTC. This sequence encodes CASSLGGRVYEQYF.

V and J are TRBV20-1 and TRBJ1-5; the match to TRBD1 covers 7 bases. This CDR3 spans 16 amino acids. Germline CDR1 DFQATT, CDR2 SNEGSKA (reference sequence). V lost 3 bases, J lost 0 bases, and 8 bases stayed unmatched. The chain's CDR3 is CSASYGTAFSNQPQHF. The CDR3 coding sequence is TGCAGTGCTAGCTACGGGACAGCGTTTAGCAATCAGCCCCAGCATTTT.

A word on this clonotype: A much more abundant neighbour one base away suggests this may be a read error. This chain links TRBV24-1 with TRBJ2-7; D is ambiguous. V was trimmed by 3 bases and J by 2 bases, leaving 1 base between them. The CDR3 covers 11 residues. Germline lookup yields CDR1 KGHDR and CDR2 SFDVKD. CDR3 protein: CATSDPYEQYF. The CDR3 region has the DNA TGTGCCACCAGTGATCCCTACGAGCAGTACTTC.

The rearrangement uses TRBV7-3 and TRBJ1-2; 8 positions match TRBD1. The CDR3 is 13 amino acids. Germline CDR1 reads SGHTA; CDR2 reads FQGTGA. J lost 9 bases, V lost 5 bases, and 8 bases had no gene match. CDR3 residues: CASSPGQGGSYTF. The CDR3 region has the DNA TGTGCCAGCAGCCCCGGACAGGGAGGTAGCTACACCTTC.

The chain uses TRBV4-2 and TRBJ1-1; maybe TRBD1 (5 bases). The CDR3 consists of 15 residues. V was cut by 2 bases and J by 5 bases, with 15 bases left in between. Germline V gene data show CDR1 as LGHNA and CDR2 as YNFKEQ. CDR3 amino acids: CASSQNGQGGTEAFF. CDR3 in DNA: TGTGCCAGCAGCCAAAATGGGCAGGGAGGGACTGAAGCTTTCTTT.

The chain recombines TRBV12-3 or TRBV12-4 with TRBJ2-7; possibly TRBD2 for D (7 bases). The CDR3 totals 16 residues. V was trimmed by 1 base and J by 4 bases, leaving 17 bases between them. The CDR3 nucleotides are TGTGCCAGCAGTTTAGTGGCTAGCGGAGGGGGGTACGAGCAGTACTTC. As protein: CASSLVASGGGYEQYF.

The chain joins TRBV29-1 to TRBJ2-5; D may be TRBD1 (5 bases). Trimming removed 4 bases at V and 0 bases at J, with 9 bases between. CDR1 SQVTM and CDR2 ANQGSEA come from the germline V gene. The CDR3 is made up of 13 amino acids. The CDR3 protein is CSVGQRYQETQYF. CDR3 in DNA: TGCAGCGTTGGACAGAGGTACCAAGAGACCCAGTACTTC.

Only a few counts were recorded for this clonotype. The rearrangement uses TRBV29-1 and TRBJ1-4; D is possibly TRBD1 (5 bases). Between the trimmed V and J ends, which lost 4 bases and 8 bases, there was a span of 20 bases. Germline V gives CDR1 SQVTM, CDR2 ANQGSEA. This CDR3 is 15 amino acids long. This CDR3 is CSVVLLSGRGEKLFF. The CDR3 region has the DNA TGCAGCGTTGTATTGTTGTCGGGGAGGGGCGAAAAACTGTTTTTT.

This rearrangement joins TRBV20-1 to TRBJ1-5; the match to TRBD1 covers 8 bases. This CDR3 is 15 amino acids long. V shed 4 bases, J shed 6 bases, and the junction held 11 bases outside the gene matches. Germline V lookup: CDR1 DFQATT, CDR2 SNEGSKA (reference sequence). DNA for the CDR3: TGCAGTGCTACCCCGGTGGGGACAGGCAGTCAGCCCCAGCATTTT. It codes for CSATPVGTGSQPQHF.

The CDR3 region is CASSLSGIFNEQFF. The CDR3 DNA follows: TGTGCCAGCAGCCTTAGCGGGATCTTCAATGAGCAGTTCTTC. The chain combines TRBV6-6 with TRBJ2-1, with 8 nucleotides matching TRBD2. After removal of 6 bases from V and 6 bases from J, the junction contained 7 bases not matched to a gene. CDR3 length: 14 residues. The germline CDR1 and CDR2 sequences are MNHNY and SVGAGI (reference sequence).

The chain uses TRBV6-2 or TRBV6-3 and TRBJ2-3, with 10 nucleotides matching TRBD2. Germline V gene lookup returns CDR1 MNHEY and CDR2 SVGEGT. This CDR3 spans 15 amino acids. V shed 5 bases and J 4 bases; nucleotides not matched to a gene: 6. The CDR3 DNA reads as TGTGCCAGCAGTCGGCCGGGACTAGCGTCAGATACGCAGTATTTT. This sequence encodes CASSRPGLASDTQYF.

The rearrangement joins TRBV12-3 or TRBV12-4 to TRBJ2-3, with D unresolved. The CDR3 sequence is 13 residues long. Trimming left V 6 bases short and J 6 bases short, with 13 bases between. The CDR3, as DNA: TGTGCCAGCAGACGGGCCCAGCAGGATACGCAGTATTTT. As protein: CASRRAQQDTQYF.

The chain carries TRBV29-1 and TRBJ1-2; D is undetermined. Germline assignment: CDR1 SQVTM and CDR2 ANQGSEA. V lost 0 bases and J 8 bases, leaving 19 bases between the germline ends. The CDR3 runs 15 residues. The DNA for the CDR3 is TGCAGCGTTGAAGATCGGGCTGGGGTCTTACGGGGCTACACCTTC. Protein sequence: CSVEDRAGVLRGYTF.

This chain links TRBV6-6 with TRBJ1-5, with TRBD1 matching 7 bases. Germline V lookup: CDR1 MNHNY, CDR2 SVGAGI (reference sequence). The trim removed 6 bases at V and 10 bases at J, leaving 12 bases unmatched. The CDR3 is 14 residues long. The CDR3 coding sequence is TGTGCCAGCAGCCCCCGGACAGGATCAGAACCCCAGCATTTT. Encoded protein: CASSPRTGSEPQHF.

The chain links TRBV5-1 to TRBJ2-1; D remains ambiguous. V was trimmed by 4 bases and J by 7 bases, leaving 21 bases between them. Per the germline V gene, CDR1 is SGHRS and CDR2 is YFSETQ. This CDR3 is built from 16 residues. CDR3 DNA sequence: TGCGCCAGCAGCCTCGAAGTGGGGTCCCGGTCTAATGAGCAGTTCTTC. Protein product: CASSLEVGSRSNEQFF.

The chain recombines TRBV28 with TRBJ2-7, with D perhaps TRBD1 (5 bases). The germline CDR1 and CDR2 sequences are MDHEN and SYDVKM. The CDR3 has 18 amino acids. V lost 6 bases, J lost 2 bases, and 26 bases lay in between. The CDR3 DNA reads TGTGCCAGCAGATCTTTCGAGGACAAAGCCGGGCCCACCTACGAGCAGTACTTC. Its protein product is CASRSFEDKAGPTYEQYF.

This chain connects TRBV6-1 to TRBJ2-1; TRBD2 is a possible D gene (5 bases). V was pared by 5 bases and J by 2 bases, with 13 bases between. Germline values: CDR1 MNHNS, CDR2 SASEGT. This CDR3 is 15 amino acids long. The CDR3 is CASSPTSTTYNEQFF. CDR3 DNA sequence: TGTGCCAGCAGTCCAACTAGTACTACCTACAATGAGCAGTTCTTC.

This chain joins TRBV7-8 and TRBJ2-1, with D possibly being TRBD2 (5 bases). The CDR3 spans 18 residues. Germline CDR1 and CDR2: SGHVS and FQNEAQ. Trimming pared 5 bases from V and 1 base from J, leaving 21 bases between. The DNA of the CDR3 is TGTGCCAGCAGCCCTCGCCTAGCCCAGGAGCGGTCCTACAATGAGCAGTTCTTC. This sequence encodes CASSPRLAQERSYNEQFF.

This clonotype was found a few times. The V gene is TRBV15, the J gene TRBJ2-1; D unclear. From germline, CDR1 is LNHNV and CDR2 YYDKDF (reference sequence). This CDR3 spans 16 amino acids. The V and J ends lost 7 bases and 0 bases respectively, with 16 bases between them. CDR3 bases: TGTGCCACCAAGGTTGAAGGAGCGAGCTCCTACAATGAGCAGTTCTTC. This codes for CATKVEGASSYNEQFF.

V is TRBV6-5 and J is TRBJ2-7, with D hard to call. CDR3 length: 16 amino acids. V was clipped by 2 bases and J by 0 bases, with 14 bases between them. The germline V gene encodes CDR1 MNHEY and CDR2 SVGAGI. The CDR3 protein is CASSYGVGWSSYEQYF. CDR3 nucleotide sequence: TGTGCCAGCAGTTACGGGGTGGGATGGAGCTCCTACGAGCAGTACTTC.

This rearrangement joins TRBV20-1 to TRBJ2-1, with TRBD2 identical over 8 bases. The CDR3 runs 15 residues. Germline trimming cut 5 bases from V and 4 bases from J; bases unmatched to any gene: 10. Germline loops: CDR1 DFQATT, CDR2 SNEGSKA (reference sequence). CDR3 in DNA: TGCAGTGCTGCCTTAGCGGGATCGAGGTACAATGAGCAGTTCTTC. Encoded protein: CSAALAGSRYNEQFF.